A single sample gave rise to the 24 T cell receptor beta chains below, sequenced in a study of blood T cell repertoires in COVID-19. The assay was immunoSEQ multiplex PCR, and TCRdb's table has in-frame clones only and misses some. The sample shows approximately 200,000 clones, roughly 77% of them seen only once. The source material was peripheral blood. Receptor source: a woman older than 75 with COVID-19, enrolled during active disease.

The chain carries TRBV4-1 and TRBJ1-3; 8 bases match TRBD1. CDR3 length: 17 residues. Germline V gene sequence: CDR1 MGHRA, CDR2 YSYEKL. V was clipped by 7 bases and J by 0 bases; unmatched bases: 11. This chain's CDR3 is CASTDREPHFSGNTIYF. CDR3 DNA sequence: TGCGCCAGCACGGACAGGGAGCCCCACTTCTCTGGAAACACCATATATTTT.

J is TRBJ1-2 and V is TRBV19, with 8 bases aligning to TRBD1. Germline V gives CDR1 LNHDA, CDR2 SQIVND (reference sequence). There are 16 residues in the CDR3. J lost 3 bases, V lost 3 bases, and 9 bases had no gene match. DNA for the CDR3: TGTGCCAGTAGTATCGGGACAGGTTTTGATGACTATGGCTACACCTTC. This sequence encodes CASSIGTGFDDYGYTF.

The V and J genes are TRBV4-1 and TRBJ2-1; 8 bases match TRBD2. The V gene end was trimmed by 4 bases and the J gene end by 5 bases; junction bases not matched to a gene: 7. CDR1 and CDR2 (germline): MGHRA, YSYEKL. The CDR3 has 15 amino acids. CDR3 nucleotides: TGCGCCAGCAGCCGACTAGCGCTTCCCCACAATGAGCAGTTCTTC. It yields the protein CASSRLALPHNEQFF.

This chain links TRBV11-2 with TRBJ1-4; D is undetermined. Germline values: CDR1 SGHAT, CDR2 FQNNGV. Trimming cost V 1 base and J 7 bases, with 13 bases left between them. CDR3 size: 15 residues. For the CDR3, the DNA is TGTGCCAGCAGCTTAGGAGCGGGAGGAGGTGAAAAACTGTTTTTT. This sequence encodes CASSLGAGGGEKLFF.

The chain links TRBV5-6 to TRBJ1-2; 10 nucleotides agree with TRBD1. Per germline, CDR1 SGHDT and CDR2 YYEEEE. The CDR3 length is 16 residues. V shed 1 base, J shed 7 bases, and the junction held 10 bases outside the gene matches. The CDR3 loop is CASSLPTGGASGGYTF. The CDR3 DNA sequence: TGTGCCAGCAGCTTGCCGACAGGGGGCGCTTCGGGTGGCTACACCTTC.

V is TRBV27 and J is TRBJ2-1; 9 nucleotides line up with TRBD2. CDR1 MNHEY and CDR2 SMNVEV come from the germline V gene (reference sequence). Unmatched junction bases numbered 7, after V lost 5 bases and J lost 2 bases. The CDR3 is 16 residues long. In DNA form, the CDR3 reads TGTGCCAGCAGTCAAACTATAGCGGGGGCCTACAATGAGCAGTTCTTC. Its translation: CASSQTIAGAYNEQFF.

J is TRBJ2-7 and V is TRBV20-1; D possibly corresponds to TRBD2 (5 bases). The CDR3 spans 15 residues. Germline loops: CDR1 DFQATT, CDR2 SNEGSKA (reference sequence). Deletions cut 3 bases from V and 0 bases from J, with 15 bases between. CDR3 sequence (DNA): TGCAGTGCTAGTCAGATCGGACTTTACTCCTACGAGCAGTACTTC. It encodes CSASQIGLYSYEQYF.

CDR3: CASSASGVYNEQFF. CDR3 nucleotide sequence: TGTGCCAGCAGTGCTAGCGGGGTATACAATGAGCAGTTCTTC. The chain recombines TRBV25-1 with TRBJ2-1; 9 bases agree with TRBD2. V dropped 4 bases and J dropped 4; count of bases not matched to a gene: 2. CDR3 length: 14 amino acids. Germline V gene data show CDR1 as MGHDK and CDR2 as SYGVNS.

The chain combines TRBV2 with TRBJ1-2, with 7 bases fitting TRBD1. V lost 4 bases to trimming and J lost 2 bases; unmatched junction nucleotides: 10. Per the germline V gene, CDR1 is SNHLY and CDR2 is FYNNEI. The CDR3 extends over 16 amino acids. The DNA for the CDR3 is TGTGCCAGCAGTGCCCCGTCACAGGGGAGGAACTATGGCTACACCTTC. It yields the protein CASSAPSQGRNYGYTF.

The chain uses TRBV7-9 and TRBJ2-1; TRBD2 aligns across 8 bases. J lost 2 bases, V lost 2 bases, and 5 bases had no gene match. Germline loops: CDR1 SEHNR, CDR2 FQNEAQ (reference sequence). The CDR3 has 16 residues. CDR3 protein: CASSLLSGGAYNEQFF. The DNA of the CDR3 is TGTGCCAGCAGCTTATTGTCCGGGGGGGCCTACAATGAGCAGTTCTTC.

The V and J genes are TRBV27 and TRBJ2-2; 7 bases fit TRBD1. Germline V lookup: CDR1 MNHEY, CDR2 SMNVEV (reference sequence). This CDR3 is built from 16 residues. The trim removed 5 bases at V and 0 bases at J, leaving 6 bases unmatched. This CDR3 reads CASSRQGPPNTGELFF. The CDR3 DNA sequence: TGTGCCAGCAGTCGACAGGGCCCTCCGAACACCGGGGAGCTGTTTTTT.

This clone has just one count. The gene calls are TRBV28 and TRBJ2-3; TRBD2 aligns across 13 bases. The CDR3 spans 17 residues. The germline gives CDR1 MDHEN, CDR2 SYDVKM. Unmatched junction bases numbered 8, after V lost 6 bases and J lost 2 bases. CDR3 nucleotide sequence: TGTGCCAGCAGCCAGACTAGCGGGAGGTCCCTCACAGATACGCAGTATTTT. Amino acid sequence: CASSQTSGRSLTDTQYF.

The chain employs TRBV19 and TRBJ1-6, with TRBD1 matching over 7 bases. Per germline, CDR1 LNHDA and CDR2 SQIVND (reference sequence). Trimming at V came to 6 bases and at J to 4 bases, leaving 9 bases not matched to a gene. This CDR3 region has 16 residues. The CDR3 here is CASRRQGSLYNSPLHF. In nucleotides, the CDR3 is TGTGCCAGTAGGCGACAGGGTAGCCTGTATAATTCACCCCTCCACTTT.

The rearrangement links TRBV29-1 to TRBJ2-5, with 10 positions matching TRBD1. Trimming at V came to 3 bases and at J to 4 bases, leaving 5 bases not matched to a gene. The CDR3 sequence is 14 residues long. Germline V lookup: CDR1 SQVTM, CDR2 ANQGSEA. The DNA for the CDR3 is TGCAGCGTTGAGGACAGGGGGTCACGAGAGACCCAGTACTTC. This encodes CSVEDRGSRETQYF.

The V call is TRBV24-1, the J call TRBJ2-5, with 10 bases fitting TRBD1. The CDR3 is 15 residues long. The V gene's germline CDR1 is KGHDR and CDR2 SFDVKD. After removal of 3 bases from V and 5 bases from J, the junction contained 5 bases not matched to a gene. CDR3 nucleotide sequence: TGTGCCACCAGTGATGGGGGACAGGGGAGGGAGACCCAGTACTTC. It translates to CATSDGGQGRETQYF.

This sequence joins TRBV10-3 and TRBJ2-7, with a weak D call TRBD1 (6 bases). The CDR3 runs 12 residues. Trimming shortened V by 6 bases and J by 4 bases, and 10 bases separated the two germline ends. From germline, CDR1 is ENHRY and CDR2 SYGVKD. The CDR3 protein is CAISTGRYEQYF. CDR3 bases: TGTGCCATCAGCACAGGGAGATACGAGCAGTACTTC.

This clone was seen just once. In DNA, the CDR3 is TGTGCCAGCAGCCCTATAGCGGGGAGGCAAGAGACCCAGTACTTC. As protein: CASSPIAGRQETQYF. The chain links TRBV11-2 to TRBJ2-5; 8 nucleotides line up with TRBD2. Per germline, CDR1 SGHAT and CDR2 FQNNGV. The CDR3 has 15 amino acids. The V gene end was trimmed by 5 bases and the J gene end by 2 bases; junction bases not matched to a gene: 7.

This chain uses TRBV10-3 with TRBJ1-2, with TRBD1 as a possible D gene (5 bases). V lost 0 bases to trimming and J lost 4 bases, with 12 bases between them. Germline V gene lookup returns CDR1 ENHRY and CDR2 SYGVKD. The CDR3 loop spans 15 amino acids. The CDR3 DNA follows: TGTGCCATCAGTGAGTCAGTAGGGGAGGCCTATGGCTACACCTTC. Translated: CAISESVGEAYGYTF.

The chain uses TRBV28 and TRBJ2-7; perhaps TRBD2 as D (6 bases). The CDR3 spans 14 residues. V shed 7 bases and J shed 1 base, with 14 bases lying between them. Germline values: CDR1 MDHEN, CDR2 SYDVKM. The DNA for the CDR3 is TGTGCCAGCACTCCCCCGGGGGAGTCCTACGAGCAGTACTTC. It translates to CASTPPGESYEQYF.

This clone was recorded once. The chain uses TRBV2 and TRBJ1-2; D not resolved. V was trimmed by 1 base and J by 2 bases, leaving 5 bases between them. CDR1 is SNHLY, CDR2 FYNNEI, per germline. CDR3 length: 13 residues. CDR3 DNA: TGTGCCAGCAGTGAAGGTCAGAACTATGGCTACACCTTC. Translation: CASSEGQNYGYTF.

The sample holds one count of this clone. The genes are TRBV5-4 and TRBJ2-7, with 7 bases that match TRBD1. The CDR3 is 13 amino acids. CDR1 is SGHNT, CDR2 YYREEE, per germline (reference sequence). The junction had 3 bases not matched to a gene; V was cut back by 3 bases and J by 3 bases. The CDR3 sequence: CASSSGDSYEQYF. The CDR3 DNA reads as TGTGCCAGCAGCTCCGGGGACAGCTACGAGCAGTACTTC.

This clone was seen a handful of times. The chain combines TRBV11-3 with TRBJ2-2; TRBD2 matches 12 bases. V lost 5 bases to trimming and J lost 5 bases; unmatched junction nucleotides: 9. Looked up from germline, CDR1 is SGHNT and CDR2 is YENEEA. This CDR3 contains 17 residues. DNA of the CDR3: TGTGCCAGCAGCCCCGATCTAGCGGGAGGGGAAACCGGGGAGCTGTTTTTT. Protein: CASSPDLAGGETGELFF.

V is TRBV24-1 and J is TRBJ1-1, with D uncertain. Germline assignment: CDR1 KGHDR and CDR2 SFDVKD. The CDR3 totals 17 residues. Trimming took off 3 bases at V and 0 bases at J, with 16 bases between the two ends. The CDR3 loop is CATSDPPKAKMNTEAFF. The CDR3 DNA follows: TGTGCCACCAGTGATCCCCCTAAAGCGAAAATGAACACTGAAGCTTTCTTT.

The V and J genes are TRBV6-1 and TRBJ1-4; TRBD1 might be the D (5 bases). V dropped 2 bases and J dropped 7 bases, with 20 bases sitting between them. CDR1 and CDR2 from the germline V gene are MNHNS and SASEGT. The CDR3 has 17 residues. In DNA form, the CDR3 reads TGTGCCAGCAGTGAATTGCCCCCCCAGGGTCATGTTGAAAAACTGTTTTTT. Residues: CASSELPPQGHVEKLFF.